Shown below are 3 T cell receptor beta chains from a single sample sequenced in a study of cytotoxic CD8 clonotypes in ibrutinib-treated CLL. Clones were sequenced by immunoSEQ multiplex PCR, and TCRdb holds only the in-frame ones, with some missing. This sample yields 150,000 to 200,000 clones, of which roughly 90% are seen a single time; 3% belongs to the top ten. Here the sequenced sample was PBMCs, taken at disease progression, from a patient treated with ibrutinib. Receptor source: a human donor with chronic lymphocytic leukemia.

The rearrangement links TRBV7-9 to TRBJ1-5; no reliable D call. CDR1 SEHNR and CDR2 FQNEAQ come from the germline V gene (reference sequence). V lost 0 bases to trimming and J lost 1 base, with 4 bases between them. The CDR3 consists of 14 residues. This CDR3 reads CASSLAGSNQPQHF. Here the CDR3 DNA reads TGTGCCAGCAGCTTAGCTGGCAGCAATCAGCCCCAGCATTTT.

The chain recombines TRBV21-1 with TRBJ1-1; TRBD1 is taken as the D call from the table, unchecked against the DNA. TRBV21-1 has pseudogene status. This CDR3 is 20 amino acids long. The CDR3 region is CASSKRSGQGAKGSTTEAFF. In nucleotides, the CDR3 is TGTGCCAGCAGCAAAAGGTCCGGACAGGGGGCTAAAGGGTCGACCACTGAAGCTTTCTTT.

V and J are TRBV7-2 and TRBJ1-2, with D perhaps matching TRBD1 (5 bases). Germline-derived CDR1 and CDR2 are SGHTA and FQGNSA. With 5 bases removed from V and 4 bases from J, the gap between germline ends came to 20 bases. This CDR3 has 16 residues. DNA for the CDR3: TGTGCCAGCAGCCTCTCAAGTGAGGGGCTTGGCTATGGCTACACCTTC. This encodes CASSLSSEGLGYGYTF.